The rows below give T cell receptor beta chains drawn from one sample of a study of shared clonotypes between healthy human individuals. Data came from immunoSEQ multiplex PCR; TCRdb stores just in-frame clones and leaves some out. The data contain hundreds of thousands of clones, about 96% of them singletons. Sequenced input: naive CD8+ T cells sorted from blood. Receptors were obtained from a woman between 25 and 40 years old in good health. CDR3s include the opening cysteine and the closing phenylalanine or tryptophan. D genes are given only for firm matches. Where a row states a size, it is once, few, many or the class of an expanded clone; other rows omit it.

TRBJ2-7 | NA | NA | TRBV28 | TGTGCCAGCAGTCCTCCCGGGATTACCTACGAGCAGTACTTC | CASSPPGITYEQYF
TRBJ2-2 | once | NA | TRBV7-8 | TGTGCCAGCAGCTTACGAACGGGAGAAAGGACCGGGGAGCTGTTTTTT | CASSLRTGERTGELFF
TRBJ1-5 | NA | TRBD1 | TRBV27 | TGTGCCAGCAGTTGGAGACAGGGTGATCAGCCCCAGCATTTT | CASSWRQGDQPQHF
TRBJ2-1 | NA | TRBD1 | TRBV28 | TGTGCCAGCCAAGGGAGGACAGGGATTTACAATGAGCAGTTCTTC | CASQGRTGIYNEQFF
TRBJ2-7 | NA | NA | TRBV28 | TGTGCCAGCAGTTTAGCCCTCTTCTCCTACGAGCAGTACTTC | CASSLALFSYEQYF
TRBJ1-4 | NA | TRBD1 | TRBV28 | TGTGCCAGCAGACCCGGGACAGATAATGAAAAACTGTTTTTT | CASRPGTDNEKLFF
TRBJ1-3 | NA | NA | TRBV28 | TGTGCCAGCAGTTTTGGGGGCTCTGGAAACACCATATATTTT | CASSFGGSGNTIYF
TRBJ1-2 | NA | NA | TRBV25-1 | TGTGCCAGCAGTGAAACGGGGGGACCCTATGGCTACACCTTC | CASSETGGPYGYTF
TRBJ2-7 | NA | TRBD1 | TRBV7-8 | TGTGCCAGCAGCCCCTGGACAGGAGACTCCTACGAGCAGTACTTC | CASSPWTGDSYEQYF
TRBJ1-1 | NA | TRBD1 | TRBV28 | TGTGCCAGCAGTTTACGGGGACAGGGGTTTGTGAACACTGAAGCTTTCTTT | CASSLRGQGFVNTEAFF
TRBJ2-2 | NA | NA | TRBV15 | TGTGCCACCAGCCAAGAACGGTCGGGAGTTCACACCGGGGAGCTGTTTTTT | CATSQERSGVHTGELFF
TRBJ1-1 | NA | NA | TRBV27 | TGTGCCAGCAGTCAAGGGGTTGTGTCTGAAGCTTTCTTT | CASSQGVVSEAFF
TRBJ2-3 | NA | NA | TRBV7-2 | TGTGCCAGCAGCTTCACTCTCCCGGAGAGGATCACAGATACGCAGTATTTT | CASSFTLPERITDTQYF
TRBJ2-7 | NA | TRBD1 | TRBV11-2 | TGTGCCAGCAGCACCGGGACAGGGGCGTACTACGAGCAGTACTTC | CASSTGTGAYYEQYF
TRBJ2-7 | NA | TRBD1 | TRBV5-1 | TGCGCCAGCAGCACCTCCGGGACAGGCTCCTACGAGCAGTACTTC | CASSTSGTGSYEQYF
TRBJ2-3 | NA | NA | TRBV27 | TGTGCCAGCAGCAACACCTTAAGCACAGATACGCAGTATTTT | CASSNTLSTDTQYF
TRBJ1-5 | NA | NA | TRBV28 | TGTGCCAGCAGTTTATCCTCAGGGTTCAGCAATCAGCCCCAGCATTTT | CASSLSSGFSNQPQHF
TRBJ1-3 | NA | NA | TRBV2 | TGTGCCGGGTCCTCTGGAAACACCATATATTTT | CAGSSGNTIYF
TRBJ2-2 | NA | TRBD1 | TRBV7-9 | TGTGCCAGCAGCGTAGAAGGGTCATTAAGGGGGCCCGGGGAGCTGTTTTTT | CASSVEGSLRGPGELFF
TRBJ2-7 | NA | NA | TRBV6-1 | TGTGCCAGCAAGACCGGGACGGCCAGCTCCTACGAGCAGTACTTC | CASKTGTASSYEQYF
TRBJ1-1 | NA | NA | TRBV29-1 | TGCAGCGTTGCTTATACGAACACTGAAGCTTTCTTT | CSVAYTNTEAFF
TRBJ2-3 | NA | NA | TRBV18 | TGTGCCAGCTCACCAAGGGACGGGAGAGACCCAGATACGCAGTATTTT | CASSPRDGRDPDTQYF
TRBJ2-1 | NA | TRBD2 | TRBV7-6 | TGTGCCAGCAGCTCACTGACTAGCGGGATCAACAATGAGCAGTTCTTC | CASSSLTSGINNEQFF
TRBJ2-2 | NA | TRBD1 | TRBV19 | TGTGCCAGTAGTCCACGGACAGGGCTTCCCGGGGAGCTGTTTTTT | CASSPRTGLPGELFF
TRBJ2-1 | NA | TRBD1 | TRBV9 | TGTGCCAGCAGCGTAGAAATTGCCGACAGGGATGAGCAGTTCTTC | CASSVEIADRDEQFF
TRBJ2-6 | NA | TRBD1 | TRBV29-1 | TGCAGCGTTGAGACAGGGGTTAGCAACTCTGGGGCCAACGTCCTGACTTTC | CSVETGVSNSGANVLTF
TRBJ2-1 | NA | TRBD2 | TRBV28 | TGTGCCAGCCTCCCTCTCGCGGGAGTTCAGCTGGGGAATGAGCAGTTCTTC | CASLPLAGVQLGNEQFF
TRBJ2-7 | NA | NA | TRBV11-2 | TGTGCCAGCAGCGAAATAGGGGTCGGCTACGAGCAGTACTTC | CASSEIGVGYEQYF
TRBJ2-1 | NA | TRBD2 | TRBV28 | TGTGCCAGCAGTGCACTTAGCGGGAGGGCCGGGAATGAGCAGTTCTTC | CASSALSGRAGNEQFF
TRBJ2-6 | NA | NA | TRBV5-1 | TGCGCCAGCAGTCTTTCGCACTCTGGGGCCAACGTCCTGACTTTC | CASSLSHSGANVLTF
TRBJ2-7 | NA | TRBD2 | TRBV14 | TGTGCCAGCAGCCCGGGACTAGGTTTCTACGAGCAGTACTTC | CASSPGLGFYEQYF
TRBJ1-1 | NA | NA | TRBV2 | TGTGCCAGCAGTGAGGGCGGAGAGAACACTGAAGCTTTCTTT | CASSEGGENTEAFF
TRBJ2-1 | NA | TRBD2 | TRBV2 | TGTGCCAGCAAAGATCTAGCGGGAGCCAACAATGAGCAGTTCTTC | CASKDLAGANNEQFF
TRBJ2-3 | NA | TRBD2 | TRBV7-4 | TGTGCCAGCAGCTTAGTAATAGCGGGGGGCACAGATACGCAGTATTTT | CASSLVIAGGTDTQYF
TRBJ2-7 | NA | NA | TRBV6-1 | TGTGCCAGCAGGGGGATGGGGGGTGGGCAGTACTTC | CASRGMGGGQYF
TRBJ2-2 | once | TRBD1 | TRBV9 | TGTGCCAGCAGCGTAGCTCGCGGGACAGGTATTTTCTCCGGGGAGCTGTTTTTT | CASSVARGTGIFSGELFF
TRBJ2-2 | NA | NA | TRBV5-1 | TGCGCCAGCAGCTTGGCCCGTTCCGGGGAGCTGTTTTTT | CASSLARSGELFF
TRBJ1-4 | NA | NA | TRBV28 | TGTGCCAGCAGTTTGTGGGGCCTACTTAATGAAAAACTGTTTTTT | CASSLWGLLNEKLFF
TRBJ1-1 | NA | NA | TRBV19 | TGTGCCAGTAGTTGGAGCGGGAACACTGAAGCTTTCTTT | CASSWSGNTEAFF
TRBJ1-4 | NA | NA | TRBV4-2 | TGTGCCAGCAGCCAAGATGAGGGGGAAGGGGGTGAAAAACTGTTTTTT | CASSQDEGEGGEKLFF
TRBJ2-7 | NA | TRBD2 | TRBV5-8 | TGTGCCAGCAGCCCAAGGGGAGGGTTCCACGAGCAGTACTTC | CASSPRGGFHEQYF
TRBJ1-1 | NA | NA | TRBV19 | TGTGCCAGTAAGAACCCAGGTTTTTTATGGGCTTTCTTT | CASKNPGFLWAFF
TRBJ2-7 | NA | TRBD2 | TRBV11-2 | TGTGCCAGCAGCTCGACCGGGACTAGCTACGAGCAGTACTTC | CASSSTGTSYEQYF
TRBJ1-2 | NA | TRBD1 | TRBV29-1 | TGCAGCGTTGTAGGGGGCTACTATGGCTACACCTTC | CSVVGGYYGYTF
TRBJ2-7 | NA | TRBD2 | TRBV7-3 | TGTGCCAGCAGCTCCGTAGCGGGAGCGGCCTACGAGCAGTACTTC | CASSSVAGAAYEQYF
TRBJ2-6 | NA | TRBD1 | TRBV7-9 | TGTGCCAGCCGGGGCCACGGGACAGGGGCCTCTGGGGCCAACGTCCTGACTTTC | CASRGHGTGASGANVLTF
TRBJ1-1 | NA | NA | TRBV7-2 | TGTGCCAGCAGCTATCTGCCAGGGACGGGCGACACTGAAGCTTTCTTT | CASSYLPGTGDTEAFF
TRBJ2-1 | NA | TRBD2 | TRBV15 | TGTGCCACCAGCAGTTATACTAGCGGGAGTAATGAGCAGTTCTTC | CATSSYTSGSNEQFF
TRBJ2-7 | NA | TRBD2 | TRBV5-6 | TGTGCCAGCAGCCCAGGACTAGCGGGAATCTACGAGCAGTACTTC | CASSPGLAGIYEQYF
TRBJ1-3 | NA | NA | TRBV6-5 | TGTGCCAGCAGTTACTTTATGGGGGGCACCATATATTTT | CASSYFMGGTIYF
TRBJ2-3 | once | TRBD2 | TRBV13 | TGTGCCAGCAGCTTAGACCCGGGACTAGCGGCAGATACGCAGTATTTT | CASSLDPGLAADTQYF
TRBJ2-7 | NA | NA | TRBV5-4 | TGTGCCAGCAGCTTTGGATTCTACGAGCAGTACTTC | CASSFGFYEQYF
TRBJ2-7 | NA | TRBD2 | TRBV7-9 | TGTGCCAGCATCTCCTCTCCCGGGGGGATCCACGAGCAGTACTTC | CASISSPGGIHEQYF
TRBJ1-4 | NA | TRBD1 | TRBV28 | TGTGCCAGCAGTTTCCGGGGGACAGGGAATGAAAAACTGTTTTTT | CASSFRGTGNEKLFF
TRBJ2-1 | NA | NA | TRBV14 | TGTGCCAGCAGCCAAACCGGGACGGGGAATGAGCAGTTCTTC | CASSQTGTGNEQFF
TRBJ2-7 | NA | TRBD1 | TRBV11-3 | TGTGCCAGCAGCGTAGGGACAGGGGGCCGCGAGCAGTACTTC | CASSVGTGGREQYF